This T cell receptor (beta chain) was captured in a study of sequential checkpoint blockade in melanoma. About the research overall: Randomization was 1:1 between first-line nivolumab→ipilimumab and ipilimumab→nivolumab. Maintenance nivolumab came after either treatment sequence.

As for treatment: randomized to nivolumab then ipilimumab (arm A) or the reverse (arm B). DNA-damaging chemotherapy had not been given to any patient beforehand. Sorted cells were live CD3+CD8+, lacking CD19 and CD56, from PBMCs. The data were produced by immunoSEQ multiplex PCR, yet TCRdb's version contains in-frame clones alone and is incomplete. The table includes 13,000 or so clones, roughly four fifths detected once. The source of this sequence is a human donor with melanoma. The sample here was CD8+ T cells sorted from blood (inferred from file names), taken from a patient given nivolumab and ipilimumab in sequence.

The CDR3 sequence is CASSQYGERGTEAFF. The CDR3 DNA sequence: TGCGCCAGCAGTCAATACGGCGAGCGGGGCACTGAAGCTTTCTTT. The chain couples TRBV23-1 to TRBJ1-1; D not certain. TRBV23-1 is placed among ORFs of uncertain function. The CDR3 loop spans 15 amino acids. V was cut by 1 base and J by 4 bases, with 13 bases left in between.